Below, 20 T cell receptor beta chains from the same sample are listed, as sequenced in a study of T cells in Graves' hyperthyroidism and ophthalmopathy. Amplification of TCR beta CDR3 regions was performed using RNA transcripts as template. The TCR CDR3 was amplified in a first-round RT-PCR using the HTBI primer set. TCRdb processed the multiplex PCR reads anew with MiXCR; each CDR3 protein has one entry. The data show about 600,000 distinct CDR3 sequences, 14% seen once. Sequencing was done on a sample of blood. These receptors all come from a woman aged 18 to 35 with Graves' ophthalmopathy.

This clonotype was seen ten or more times. The chain combines TRBV28 with TRBJ2-7; 8 bases agree with TRBD1. The CDR3 loop spans 14 amino acids. Germline CDR1 and CDR2: MDHEN and SYDVKM. J gave up 2 bases and V 7 bases, and 7 bases lay outside the gene matches. This CDR3 reads CASTDGTGTYEQYF. CDR3 coding DNA: TGTGCCAGCACCGACGGGACAGGAACCTACGAGCAGTACTTC.

This clonotype has ten or more counts. This chain connects TRBV3-1 to TRBJ1-1; D gene ambiguous. The V gene's germline CDR1 is LGHDT and CDR2 YNNKEL (reference sequence). This CDR3 has 13 amino acids. Trimming shortened V by 3 bases and J by 4 bases, and 9 bases separated the two germline ends. The CDR3 DNA reads TGTGCCAGCAGCCAGACGGGGTCCACTGAAGCTTTCTTT. Protein product: CASSQTGSTEAFF.

This clonotype was seen only a few times. The gene calls are TRBV7-2 and TRBJ1-1; possible D gene TRBD1, 6 bases. Germline V gives CDR1 SGHTA, CDR2 FQGNSA. The CDR3 sequence is 18 residues long. The ends were cut back, 2 bases at V and 1 base at J, with 20 bases in the middle. CDR3: CASSLPQAGGRWNTEAFF. DNA for the CDR3: TGTGCCAGCAGCTTACCCCAGGCGGGGGGGCGGTGGAACACTGAAGCTTTCTTT.

The V gene is TRBV4-1, the J gene TRBJ2-7, with D hard to call. V lost 0 bases and J lost 0, with 9 bases in between. CDR1 and CDR2 (germline): MGHRA, YSYEKL. The CDR3 loop spans 15 amino acids. The CDR3 DNA follows: TGCGCCAGCAGCCAAGATCCTGGCCTCTCCTACGAGCAGTACTTC. This gives the protein CASSQDPGLSYEQYF.

This clonotype came up many times. The V call is TRBV20-1, the J call TRBJ2-6, with TRBD1 matching 7 bases. The CDR3 is made up of 14 amino acids. CDR1 DFQATT and CDR2 SNEGSKA come from the germline V gene (reference sequence). J lost 2 bases, V lost 4 bases, and 2 bases had no gene match. The CDR3 sequence: CSATDRAGANVLTF. CDR3 sequence (DNA): TGCAGTGCTACTGACAGGGCTGGGGCCAACGTCCTGACTTTC.

This clonotype was found many times. This rearrangement joins TRBV3-1 to TRBJ2-7; D not certain. Between the trimmed V and J ends, which lost 8 bases and 7 bases, there was a span of 15 bases. The CDR3 is made up of 12 amino acids. In germline, CDR1 is LGHDT, CDR2 YNNKEL (reference sequence). The CDR3 nucleotides read TGTGCCAGCGCTCAGTCGGTGGGTGAGCAGTACTTC. Translated: CASAQSVGEQYF.

This clonotype was counted many times. CDR3 loop: CAWSTGTGISGYTF. The CDR3 DNA is TGTGCCTGGAGTACAGGGACAGGGATAAGTGGCTACACCTTC. The chain has TRBV30 and TRBJ1-2; 9 bases line up with TRBD1. CDR1 is GTSNPN and CDR2 is SVGIG in the germline V gene (reference sequence). With 2 bases clipped from V and 7 bases from J, the junction kept 8 bases outside the gene matches. There are 14 residues in the CDR3.

This clonotype appeared a few times. This chain joins TRBV7-8 and TRBJ2-2; 8 nucleotides line up with TRBD2. V gave up 4 bases and J gave up 5 bases; unmatched junction bases: 30. The V gene's germline CDR1 is SGHVS and CDR2 FQNEAQ. This CDR3 contains 23 residues. The CDR3 loop reads CASSSRLPPTKSGGPGGTGELFF. CDR3 DNA: TGTGCCAGCAGCTCAAGGCTTCCCCCTACTAAGTCGGGAGGGCCCGGGGGGACCGGGGAGCTGTTTTTT.

This clonotype showed up many times. This sequence joins TRBV7-3 and TRBJ2-7; 16 bases line up with TRBD2. There are 15 residues in the CDR3. V was clipped by 6 bases and J by 7 bases; unmatched bases: 6. In germline, CDR1 is SGHTA, CDR2 FQGTGA. The chain's CDR3 is CASSPGLAGGREQYF. In nucleotides, the CDR3 is TGTGCCAGCAGTCCGGGACTAGCGGGAGGGCGGGAGCAGTACTTC.

This clonotype was counted many times. The chain uses TRBV7-6 and TRBJ2-1, with TRBD2 matching 12 bases. CDR1 is SGHVS, CDR2 FNYEAQ, per germline. With 4 bases clipped from V and 4 bases from J, the junction kept 17 bases outside the gene matches. This CDR3 contains 20 residues. The CDR3 region is CASSYLSFLAGGGGYNEQFF. The CDR3 DNA follows: TGTGCCAGCAGCTACTTATCTTTCCTAGCGGGAGGGGGAGGATACAATGAGCAGTTCTTC.

V and J are TRBV6-5 and TRBJ2-3; D gene uncertain. This CDR3 is built from 15 residues. Germline CDR1 is MNHEY and CDR2 is SVGAGI. The V end lost 2 bases, the J end lost 0 bases, and 9 bases lay between the germline ends. The CDR3 region is CASSYRSPSTDTQYF. CDR3 nucleotide sequence: TGTGCCAGCAGTTACAGGTCCCCTAGCACAGATACGCAGTATTTT.

This clonotype was detected ten times or more. V usage is TRBV27 and J usage is TRBJ1-2; TRBD1 might be the D (6 bases). The CDR3 has 18 residues. Germline loops: CDR1 MNHEY, CDR2 SMNVEV (reference sequence). V was cut by 8 bases and J by 4 bases, with 29 bases left in between. Written as DNA, the CDR3 is TGTGCCAGCTATGCCTCTAAAGGACGGGGGCGCTCCCCCTATGGCTACACCTTC. It is translated as CASYASKGRGRSPYGYTF.

There are a few counts of this clonotype. The chain is built from TRBV7-9 and TRBJ2-1; 8 bases fit TRBD2. The V and J ends lost 11 bases and 5 bases, in that order; junction bases with no gene match: 11. Looked up from germline, CDR1 is SEHNR and CDR2 is FQNEAQ (reference sequence). CDR3 length equals 14 residues. The CDR3, as DNA: TGTGCCGTGTCCAGCGGGAGAGCCGACAATGAGCAGTTCTTC. Its protein is CAVSSGRADNEQFF.

This clonotype was counted at least ten times. J is TRBJ1-5 and V is TRBV12-3 or TRBV12-4; the match to TRBD1 covers 10 bases. This CDR3 is built from 15 residues. Trimming removed 3 bases from V and 3 bases from J; junction bases left unmatched: 2. The CDR3 here is CASSLDRGDNQPQHF. The CDR3 DNA sequence: TGTGCCAGCAGTTTGGACAGGGGGGACAATCAGCCCCAGCATTTT.

This clonotype was recorded at least ten times. The chain has TRBV20-1 and TRBJ2-7; a weak D match, TRBD1 (5 bases). Looked up from germline, CDR1 is DFQATT and CDR2 is SNEGSKA (reference sequence). The CDR3 extends over 16 amino acids. V lost 3 bases and J 3 bases, leaving 21 bases between the germline ends. CDR3 nucleotide sequence: TGCAGTGCTAGCCAGGGTGGGAACGCTCCTCGCTACGAGCAGTACTTC. Its protein product is CSASQGGNAPRYEQYF.

This clonotype was counted between two and nine times. The chain combines TRBV20-1 with TRBJ2-5; 7 bases match TRBD2. Germline lookup yields CDR1 DFQATT and CDR2 SNEGSKA (reference sequence). The CDR3 length is 13 residues. J was trimmed by 7 bases and V by 1 base; bases with no gene match: 6. CDR3 nucleotide sequence: TGCAGTGCTAGAGGCGTCAGGGAGGGGACCCAGTACTTC. Protein sequence: CSARGVREGTQYF.

This clonotype was seen at least ten times. This chain connects TRBV28 to TRBJ1-1, with a tentative D call TRBD1 (6 bases). Germline CDR1 MDHEN, CDR2 SYDVKM. V was trimmed by 8 bases and J by 1 base, leaving 17 bases between them. This CDR3 region has 15 residues. CDR3 sequence reads: CASAMGASGNTEAFF. In nucleotides, the CDR3 is TGTGCCAGCGCCATGGGGGCGTCGGGGAACACTGAAGCTTTCTTT.

Ten or more counts support this clonotype. The chain has TRBV7-8 and TRBJ1-2; 9 bases are a match to TRBD1. The J segment lost 8 bases and the V segment lost 4 bases, leaving 5 bases of the junction unmatched. This CDR3 is 13 amino acids long. The germline CDR1 and CDR2 sequences are SGHVS and FQNEAQ. The CDR3 here is CASSWGQGYGYTF. The DNA of the CDR3 is TGTGCCAGCAGCTGGGGACAGGGCTACGGCTACACCTTC.

This clonotype showed up many times. The rearrangement links TRBV28 to TRBJ1-2; 7 bases agree with TRBD1. The J segment lost 10 bases and the V segment lost 5 bases, leaving 13 bases of the junction unmatched. Germline V CDR1 and CDR2: MDHEN, SYDVKM. The CDR3 sequence is 14 residues long. Here the CDR3 DNA reads TGTGCCAGCAGTACACCGGGACAGAAGGTTGACTACACCTTC. Residues: CASSTPGQKVDYTF.

In this sample, this clonotype turned up many times. J is TRBJ1-2 and V is TRBV11-2; 8 positions agree with TRBD1. Unmatched junction bases numbered 2, after V lost 0 bases and J lost 2 bases. There are 15 residues in the CDR3. Germline CDR1 reads SGHAT; CDR2 reads FQNNGV. In DNA form, the CDR3 reads TGTGCCAGCAGCTTAGAACGGACAGGGAACTATGGCTACACCTTC. This codes for CASSLERTGNYGYTF.